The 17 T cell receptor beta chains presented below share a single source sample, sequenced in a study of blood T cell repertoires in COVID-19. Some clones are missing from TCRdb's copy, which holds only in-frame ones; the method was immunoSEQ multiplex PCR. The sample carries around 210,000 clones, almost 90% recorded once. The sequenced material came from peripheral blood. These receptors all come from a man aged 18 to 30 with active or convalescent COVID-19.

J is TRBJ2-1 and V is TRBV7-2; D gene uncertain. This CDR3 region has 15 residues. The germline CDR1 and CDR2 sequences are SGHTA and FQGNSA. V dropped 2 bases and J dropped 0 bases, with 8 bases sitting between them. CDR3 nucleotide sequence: TGTGCCAGCAGCTTACGGTATGACTCCTACAATGAGCAGTTCTTC. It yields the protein CASSLRYDSYNEQFF.

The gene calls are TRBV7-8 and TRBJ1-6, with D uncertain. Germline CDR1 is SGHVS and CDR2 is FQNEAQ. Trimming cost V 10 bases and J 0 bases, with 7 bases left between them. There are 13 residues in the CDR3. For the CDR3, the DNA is TGTGCCATAAAACACTCCTATAATTCACCCCTCCACTTT. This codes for CAIKHSYNSPLHF.

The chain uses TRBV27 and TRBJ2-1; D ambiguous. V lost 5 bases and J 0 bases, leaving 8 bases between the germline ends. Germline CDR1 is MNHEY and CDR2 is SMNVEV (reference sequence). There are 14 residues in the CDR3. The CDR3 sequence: CASSLTSSYNEQFF. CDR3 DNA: TGTGCCAGCAGTCTTACCAGCTCCTACAATGAGCAGTTCTTC.

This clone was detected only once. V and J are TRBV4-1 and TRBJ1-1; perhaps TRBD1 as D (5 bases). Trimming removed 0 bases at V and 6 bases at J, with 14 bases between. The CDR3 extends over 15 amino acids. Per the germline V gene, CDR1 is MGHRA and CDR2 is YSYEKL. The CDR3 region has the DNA TGCGCCAGCAGCCAAGATGCCCACAGGAGGGCTGAAGCTTTCTTT. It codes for CASSQDAHRRAEAFF.

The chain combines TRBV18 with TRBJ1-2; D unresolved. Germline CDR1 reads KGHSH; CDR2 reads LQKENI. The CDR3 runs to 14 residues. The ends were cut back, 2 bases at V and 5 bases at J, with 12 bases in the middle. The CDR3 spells CASSPSNGEYGYTF. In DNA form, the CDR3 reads TGTGCCAGCTCACCAAGTAACGGGGAGTATGGCTACACCTTC.

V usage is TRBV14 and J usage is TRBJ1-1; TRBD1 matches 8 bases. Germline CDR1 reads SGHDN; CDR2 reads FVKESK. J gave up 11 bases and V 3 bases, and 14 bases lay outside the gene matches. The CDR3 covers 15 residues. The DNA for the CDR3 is TGTGCCAGCAGCCAGACGGCGGGCAGGGGGCGGATGGCTTTCTTT. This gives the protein CASSQTAGRGRMAFF. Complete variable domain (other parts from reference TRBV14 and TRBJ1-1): EAGVTQFPSHSVIEKGQTVTLRCDPISGHDNLYWYRRVMGKEIKFLLHFVKESKQDESGMPNNRFLAERTGGTYSTLKVQPAELEDSGVYFCASSQTAGRGRMAFFGQGTRLTVV.

The CDR3 DNA reads TGTGCCAGCAGAACGACAGGTTGGAACACTGAAGCTTTCTTT. The encoded protein is CASRTTGWNTEAFF. The gene calls are TRBV27 and TRBJ1-1; a possible D gene is TRBD1 (6 bases). Germline V lookup: CDR1 MNHEY, CDR2 SMNVEV (reference sequence). Trimming left V 6 bases short and J 1 base short, with 12 bases between. CDR3 size: 14 residues.

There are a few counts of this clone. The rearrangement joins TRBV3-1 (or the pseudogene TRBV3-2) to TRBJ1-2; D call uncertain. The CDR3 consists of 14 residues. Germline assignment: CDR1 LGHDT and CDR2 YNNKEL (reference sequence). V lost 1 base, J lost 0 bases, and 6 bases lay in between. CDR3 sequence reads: CASSQGPSNYGYTF. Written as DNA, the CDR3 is TGTGCCAGCAGCCAAGGGCCGTCTAACTATGGCTACACCTTC.

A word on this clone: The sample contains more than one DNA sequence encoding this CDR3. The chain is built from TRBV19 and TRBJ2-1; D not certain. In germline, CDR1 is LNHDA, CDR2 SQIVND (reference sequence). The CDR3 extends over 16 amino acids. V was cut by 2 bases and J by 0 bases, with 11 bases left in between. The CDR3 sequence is CASSISTRSSYNEQFF. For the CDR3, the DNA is TGTGCCAGTAGTATATCAACCCGGAGCTCCTACAATGAGCAGTTCTTC.

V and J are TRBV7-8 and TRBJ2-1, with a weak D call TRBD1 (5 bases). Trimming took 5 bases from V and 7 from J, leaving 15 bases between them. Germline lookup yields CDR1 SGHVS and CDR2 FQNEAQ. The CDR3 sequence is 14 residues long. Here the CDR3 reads CASSPFRVWNEQFF. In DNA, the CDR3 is TGTGCCAGCAGCCCATTCAGGGTGTGGAATGAGCAGTTCTTC.

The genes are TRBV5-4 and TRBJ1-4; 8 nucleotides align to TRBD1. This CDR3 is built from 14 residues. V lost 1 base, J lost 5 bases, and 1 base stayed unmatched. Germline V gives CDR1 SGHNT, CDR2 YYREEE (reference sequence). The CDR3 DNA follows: TGTGCCAGCAGCTTGACAGGGGGGAATGAAAAACTGTTTTTT. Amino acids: CASSLTGGNEKLFF.

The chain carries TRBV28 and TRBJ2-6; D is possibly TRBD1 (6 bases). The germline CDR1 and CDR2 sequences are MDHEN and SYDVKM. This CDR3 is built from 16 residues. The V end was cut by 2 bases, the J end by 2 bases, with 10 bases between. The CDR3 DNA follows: TGTGCCAGCAGTTTAAACAGGGTGCCTGGGGCCAACGTCCTGACTTTC. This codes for CASSLNRVPGANVLTF.

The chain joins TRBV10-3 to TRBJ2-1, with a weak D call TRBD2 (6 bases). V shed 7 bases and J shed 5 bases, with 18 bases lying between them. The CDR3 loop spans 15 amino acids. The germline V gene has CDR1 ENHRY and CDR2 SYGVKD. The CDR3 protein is CAITAGPGGDNEQFF. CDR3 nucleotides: TGTGCCATCACAGCCGGCCCAGGAGGGGACAATGAGCAGTTCTTC.

CDR3 coding DNA: TGTGCCAGCAGCCAGACAGTTGACAGGGGGCTATATGGCTACACCTTC. Its translation is CASSQTVDRGLYGYTF. V gene TRBV4-2 combines with J gene TRBJ1-2; 10 bases map to TRBD1. The ends lost 3 bases at V and 5 bases at J; junction bases unmatched: 9. Per the germline V gene, CDR1 is LGHNA and CDR2 is YNFKEQ. CDR3 size: 16 residues.

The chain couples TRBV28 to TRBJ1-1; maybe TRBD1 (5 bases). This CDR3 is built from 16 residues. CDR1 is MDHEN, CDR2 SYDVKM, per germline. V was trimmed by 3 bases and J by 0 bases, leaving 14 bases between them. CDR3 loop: CASSLHDSLMNTEAFF. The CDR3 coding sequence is TGTGCCAGCAGTTTGCACGACAGCTTGATGAACACTGAAGCTTTCTTT.

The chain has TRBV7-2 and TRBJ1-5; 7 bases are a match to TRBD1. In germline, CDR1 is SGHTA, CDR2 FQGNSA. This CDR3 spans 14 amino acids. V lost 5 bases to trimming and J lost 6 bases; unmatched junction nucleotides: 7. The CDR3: CASSTSGGGQPQHF. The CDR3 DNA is TGTGCCAGCAGCACCTCAGGGGGAGGTCAGCCCCAGCATTTT.

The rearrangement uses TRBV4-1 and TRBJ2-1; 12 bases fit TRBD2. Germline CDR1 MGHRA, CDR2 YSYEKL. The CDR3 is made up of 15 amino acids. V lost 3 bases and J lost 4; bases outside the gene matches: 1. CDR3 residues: CASSHGLAGYNEQFF. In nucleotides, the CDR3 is TGCGCCAGCAGCCACGGACTAGCGGGGTACAATGAGCAGTTCTTC.